This T cell receptor (beta chain) was obtained from a study of blood T cells in healthy people across ages. The sample, 9 to 10 milliliters of peripheral blood, was drawn from each donor. The ends lost 6 bases at V and 4 bases at J; junction bases unmatched: 8. This CDR3 is 14 amino acids long. CDR1 MNHEY and CDR2 SVGAGI come from the germline V gene. Primed by a sample-barcoded 5' primer and a J-beta primer mix, a second PCR proceeded for roughly 7 to 12 cycles. Tags on each cDNA molecule came from a template-switch adaptor with 12 random nucleotides. In TCRdb, the 5' RACE reads were re-called with MiXCR into one record per CDR3 protein. Among more than 500,000 distinct CDR3 sequences, 27% were seen once, and the ten largest hold 18%.

The chain links TRBV6-5 to TRBJ1-1, with 7 bases identical to TRBD1. The receptor comes from an older woman in good health. What was sequenced was blood. Written as DNA, the CDR3 is TGTGCCAGCAGGGCTGACAGGGTGGGCACTGAAGCTTTCTTT. This gives the protein CASRADRVGTEAFF.